Listed here are 15 T cell receptor beta chains from one sample, sequenced in a study of blood T cell repertoires in COVID-19. Sequenced by immunoSEQ multiplex PCR; TCRdb stores in-frame clones only, minus some. Of 90,000 to 110,000 clones listed, 65% to 90% are singletons. Material for sequencing was peripheral blood. These receptors originate from a man at least 80 years old with acute or convalescent COVID-19.

This chain uses TRBV7-9 with TRBJ2-1; tentatively, D is TRBD2 (5 bases). The CDR3 has 13 amino acids. Germline V CDR1 and CDR2: SEHNR, FQNEAQ (reference sequence). Trimming left V 2 bases short and J 7 bases short, with 9 bases between. CDR3 loop: CASSLSTGNEQFF. DNA of the CDR3: TGTGCCAGCAGCTTATCTACGGGGAATGAGCAGTTCTTC.

This sequence joins TRBV14 and TRBJ2-7, with 9 bases matching TRBD1. V lost 3 bases, J lost 6 bases, and 6 bases stayed unmatched. The CDR3 has 14 residues. Germline V gene sequence: CDR1 SGHDN, CDR2 FVKESK. This CDR3 reads CASSHTGGISEQYF. Written as DNA, the CDR3 is TGTGCCAGCAGCCATACAGGGGGCATTTCCGAGCAGTACTTC.

The V gene is TRBV24-1, the J gene TRBJ1-2; 12 bases line up with TRBD1. The V gene's germline CDR1 is KGHDR and CDR2 SFDVKD. V lost 2 bases to trimming and J lost 2 bases; unmatched junction nucleotides: 2. CDR3 length equals 16 residues. The CDR3, as DNA: TGTGCCACCAGTGATTACGGGACAGGGGGCAACTATGGCTACACCTTC. It yields the protein CATSDYGTGGNYGYTF.

CDR3 sequence (DNA): TGCGCCAGCAGCAGCCCCGGGACAGGGGATTACGAGCAGTACTTC. Translation: CASSSPGTGDYEQYF. The chain has TRBV5-1 and TRBJ2-7; 10 nucleotides align to TRBD1. Germline CDR1 and CDR2: SGHRS and YFSETQ. After removal of 4 bases from V and 4 bases from J, the junction contained 8 bases not matched to a gene. This CDR3 is built from 15 residues.

The genes are TRBV5-4 and TRBJ2-7, with 9 bases that match TRBD1. The CDR3 contains 15 residues. CDR1 is SGHNT and CDR2 is YYREEE in the germline V gene (reference sequence). Trimming cost V 2 bases and J 4 bases; bases outside gene matches: 7. CDR3 coding DNA: TGTGCCAGCAGCTTACCGGGACAGGGACCTTACGAGCAGTACTTC. This translates into CASSLPGQGPYEQYF. Filled out from reference TRBV5-4 and TRBJ2-7, the complete variable domain reads ETGVTQSPTHLIKTRGQQVTLRCSSQSGHNTVSWYQQALGQGPQFIFQYYREEENGRGNFPPRFSGLQFPNYSSELNVNALELDDSALYLCASSLPGQGPYEQYFGPGTRLTVT.

J is TRBJ2-1 and V is TRBV7-3; 13 bases are a match to TRBD2. Germline-derived CDR1 and CDR2 are SGHTA and FQGTGA. This CDR3 is built from 15 residues. The trim removed 4 bases at V and 5 bases at J, leaving 2 bases unmatched. This CDR3 reads CASSSGLAGDNEQFF. The CDR3, as DNA: TGTGCCAGCAGCTCCGGACTAGCGGGGGACAATGAGCAGTTCTTC.

The chain is built from TRBV5-1 and TRBJ2-1, with 13 bases identical to TRBD2. The CDR3 is made up of 17 amino acids. Germline CDR1 and CDR2: SGHRS and YFSETQ. V was pared by 2 bases and J by 7 bases, with 9 bases of the junction left unmatched. CDR3 region: CASSLTVLAGGPNEQFF. Written as DNA, the CDR3 is TGCGCCAGCAGCTTAACCGTACTAGCGGGAGGGCCGAATGAGCAGTTCTTC.

The J gene is TRBJ2-7, the V gene TRBV2; no definite D call. The germline gives CDR1 SNHLY, CDR2 FYNNEI. Trimming took 7 bases from V and 0 from J, leaving 13 bases between them. The CDR3 totals 14 residues. The CDR3 nucleotides read TGTGCCAGCACCCCGCCTTACAGCTCCTACGAGCAGTACTTC. Its translation: CASTPPYSSYEQYF.

The V call is TRBV3-1 (or the pseudogene TRBV3-2), the J call TRBJ2-1; D is uncertain. V lost 6 bases, J lost 9 bases, and 12 bases lay in between. Germline lookup yields CDR1 LGHDT and CDR2 YNNKEL (reference sequence). This CDR3 is built from 12 residues. The CDR3 here is CASSFLEVEQFF. For the CDR3, the DNA is TGTGCCAGCAGTTTCTTAGAGGTTGAGCAGTTCTTC.

This chain uses TRBV19 with TRBJ1-1, with TRBD1 identical over 10 bases. CDR1 LNHDA and CDR2 SQIVND come from the germline V gene (reference sequence). The length of the CDR3 is 12 residues. J gave up 12 bases and V 7 bases, and 8 bases lay outside the gene matches. CDR3 sequence (DNA): TGTGCCAGTACCACGACGGGACAGGGGACTTTCTTT. Encoded protein: CASTTTGQGTFF. Variable domain in full (rest from reference TRBV19 and TRBJ1-1): DGGITQSPKYLFRKEGQNVTLSCEQNLNHDAMYWYRQDPGQGLRLIYYSQIVNDFQKGDIAEGYSVSREKKESFPLTVTSAQKNPTAFYLCASTTTGQGTFFGQGTRLTVV.

In its sample, this clone was seen a few times. This sequence joins TRBV28 and TRBJ2-7; 8 nucleotides match TRBD1. The CDR3 spans 15 residues. From germline, CDR1 is MDHEN and CDR2 SYDVKM. V was clipped by 3 bases and J by 4 bases; unmatched bases: 8. CDR3 loop: CASSFFGTGSYEQYF. CDR3 DNA: TGTGCCAGCAGTTTTTTTGGGACAGGATCATACGAGCAGTACTTC.

The chain uses TRBV30 and TRBJ2-5, with a weak D call TRBD1 (6 bases). CDR3 length: 12 residues. Germline-derived CDR1 and CDR2 are GTSNPN and SVGIG (reference sequence). Trimming took off 0 bases at V and 8 bases at J, with 10 bases between the two ends. CDR3 sequence reads: CAWSVPRGTQYF. The CDR3 nucleotides read TGTGCCTGGAGTGTACCCAGGGGAACCCAGTACTTC.

The genes are TRBV28 and TRBJ2-5; 8 bases map to TRBD1. The CDR3 runs to 13 residues. V lost 3 bases and J lost 5; bases outside the gene matches: 2. The germline V gene has CDR1 MDHEN and CDR2 SYDVKM. Here the CDR3 DNA reads TGTGCCAGCAGTTTTGACAGGGGTGAGACCCAGTACTTC. This sequence encodes CASSFDRGETQYF.

The count of this clone is one. This sequence joins TRBV9 and TRBJ2-2; no firm D call. Germline assignment: CDR1 SGDLS and CDR2 YYNGEE. This CDR3 comprises 13 residues. With 0 bases removed from V and 6 bases from J, the gap between germline ends came to 6 bases. The DNA of the CDR3 is TGTGCCAGCAGCGTAGGATGGCCCGGGGAGCTGTTTTTT. Amino acids: CASSVGWPGELFF.

As DNA, the CDR3 is TGTGCAAGTCGCTTAGAGGGACTAGCGGGAGGCCACTATAGCACAGATACGCAGTATTTT. Translating it yields CASRLEGLAGGHYSTDTQYF. This chain uses TRBV12-2 with TRBJ2-3; whether TRBD2, the table's D call, matches the DNA was not checked. TRBV12-2 is marked as a pseudogene. CDR3 size: 20 residues.